This entry is about one TCR beta chain. The antigen it recognizes is unknown. The input lacks base qualities; no much larger clone sits a single base away. This record belongs to a study of cytomegalovirus exposure and HLA in healthy donors (dated by TCRdb to the late 2010s). About the full investigation: An earlier analysis of 587 of the donors reported over 250 Gb of sequence data and approximately 120 million unique TCR beta sequences obtained from around 190 million T cells. An early release that covered several hundred HLA-typed donors contained about 300 gigabases of sequencing data and 80 million or so unique TCR sequences. Of the roughly 400 genotyped donors, roughly 85% fell in the genetic ancestry cluster associated with self-reported Caucasian donors. The aim of the study was to test whether cataloging public T cell receptors could identify signatures of past pathogen exposure. The study profiled the T cell repertoires of 500 to 800 subjects by immunosequencing and related them to cytomegalovirus serostatus. Besides the first cohort of approximately 710 subjects, a separate validation cohort made up of over 100 different subjects was used. The study combined high-throughput TCR immunosequencing, statistical association of individual TCRs with disease status, and machine learning to predict cytomegalovirus infection status. To study patterns of TCR occurrence, a later analysis re-analyzed previously published TCR beta repertoires from just over 650 donors and added high-resolution HLA genotyping. In the later analysis, no new phenotypic data were used to find candidate immune exposures; instead, reliance was placed on TCR beta sequences and their occurrence across donors. An earlier analysis of 587 of the donors used high-throughput TCR beta sequencing to judge whether each TCR beta V gene segment behaved as functional or pseudogenic. Donor age, sex, ethnicity and CMV serostatus were collected together with the repertoire data. Genome-wide SNP genotypes for about 60% of the roughly 700 donors were used in a later genetic analysis, which treated that subset as a discovery cohort. Every discovery cohort repertoire had been produced on one sequencing platform. HLA typing included class I and class II loci at four-digit resolution. Typing coverage varied by locus: roughly 629-640 donors for A, B, C, DRB1 and DQB1; approximately 520 for DQA1; 606 for DPA1; 450 to 480 for DPB1. Five DR-DQ haplotypes were treated as single units for association and clustering because of strong linkage in the cohort. Among some 410 genotyped donors of the cohort, an average of approximately 230,000 unique TCR beta nucleotide sequences were sequenced per donor, 15% to 20% of them non-productive. Overall study results and their limits: Across donors, most TCR sequences were observed very rarely, whereas some public TCRs were present in many individuals. An earlier analysis of approximately 540 of the donors showed that most TCR beta V segments appeared in productive rearrangements either about 87% or about 30% of the time, which broadly matched IMGT annotations. Because the 87-base-pair reads could not distinguish some IMGT-functional V segments, including TRBV6-2 and TRBV6-3, those segments were excluded. According to a later analysis, parvovirus B19, influenza, CMV and Epstein-Barr virus appeared linked to several top co-occurrence clusters. An association between a missense DCLRE1C variant and V-gene and J-gene trimming of TCR beta chains was found in a later genetic analysis and replicated in an independent cohort. The classifier was reported to diagnose cytomegalovirus status with high specificity and sensitivity in both the original and validation cohorts. A later analysis found that most CMV-associated TCR beta chains appeared HLA-restricted, with HLA associations seemingly driven largely by CMV exposure. Compared with equally common non-associated chains, HLA-associated TCR beta chains in a later analysis were more clonally expanded and had lower generation probabilities. In a later analysis, TCR association rates were found to vary across HLA loci, with the most associated TCRs seen for DRB1 alleles and the fewest for HLA-C alleles. The study listed 150 to 200 TCR beta chains as associated with cytomegalovirus. Linkage disequilibrium might explain the correlated functional status among segregating V segments, but an unknown experimental factor could not be ruled out. HLA typing was unavailable for some donors at each locus, so association tests used only the typed subset. The cohort was sequenced for TCR beta chains only, and without alpha or paired-chain data the features that could be detected were limited. In a later analysis, 16,951 TCR beta sequences were associated with specific HLA alleles at a false discovery rate of 0.05. Three of the identified cytomegalovirus-associated TCR beta chains were confirmed in vitro to be specific for cytomegalovirus antigens. A group of highly shared sequence variants was considered likely to be a technical artifact of the sequencing pipeline. CMV serostatus was the only immune exposure information available for the cohort. Sequencing depth was assumed to be roughly uniform across donors in the presence/absence analyses, though that assumption may not hold. The earlier analysis of 450 to 700 of the donors excluded 15 to 20 rarely observed V segments, including chromosome 9 orphons, because counts were too low. Compared with the approximately 720-donor mean, donors in an Asian-associated ancestry cluster had fewer N-insertions in productive TCRs, according to a later genetic analysis. It was suggested by the authors that the approach could potentially be generalized to other disease states and immunological phenotypes. When HLA alleles, especially DR and DQ, strongly co-occurred, TCR associations were difficult to assign to individual alleles. A further reported finding was that TCR beta sequences accurately predicted the HLA-A and HLA-B alleles for most subjects in the first cohort.

The cohort comprised some 680 healthy bone marrow donors. Cohort members were all nominally healthy when sampled, although unrecorded immune exposures were likely present. The donor tested CMV seronegative, placing the donor among the approximately 400 seronegative members of the cohort. Each donor provided a peripheral blood sample, and peripheral blood mononuclear cells were used for TCR beta sequencing. The Qiagen DNeasy Blood Extraction Kit was used to extract genomic DNA from the blood cell samples. Trimming leaves V shorter by 6 bases and J shorter by 2 bases, with the junction holding 5 bases beyond the gene matches. From the cysteine up to the phenylalanine, the CDR3 has a length of 15 residues. The entry retains the CDR3 DNA only, 45 bases that are in frame from base 1. CDR1 is given as LNHDA and CDR2 as SQIVND, both from the germline V gene (reference sequence). The library came from the immunoSEQ multiplex PCR assay. For the multiplex PCR, a mixture combining 60 forward primers for TCR Vbeta segments and 13 reverse primers for TCR Jbeta segments was used. The CDR3 region of rearranged TCR beta genes was amplified from genomic DNA by a multiplex PCR assay. The Illumina HiSeq System was used to sequence the amplified TCR beta libraries as 87-base-pair reads. The study's processing was this. A later analysis counted approximately 76 million unique TCR beta chains across the 640 or so repertoires, and around 9.9 million of these chains were shared by at least two donors. Raw reads were error-corrected and collapsed into unique sequences by a nearest-neighbor algorithm in which closely related sequences were merged to remove PCR and sequencing errors. CDR3 sequences were aligned to IMGT reference sequences to assign V, D and J gene segments. For a sequence to be retained, at least a six-nucleotide match to both a V gene segment and a J gene segment was required. Rearrangements were classified as productive when the CDR3 lacked stop codons and remained in frame with V and J, and all other rearrangements were classified as non-productive. Following IMGT convention, CDR3 was defined as the stretch from the second conserved V-encoded cysteine to the conserved J-encoded phenylalanine. In an earlier analysis of roughly 610 of the donors, sequences lacking an unambiguous match to a single V gene segment were excluded. In an earlier analysis of roughly 500 of the donors, V segments were called functional above 56.7% productive rearrangements and were called segregating when the between-donor standard deviation exceeded 5%. A statistical classification framework was built to diagnose cytomegalovirus status from the catalog of TCR beta chain sequences. In a later analysis, TCR nucleotide sequences were compared against IMGT/GENE-DB human TR gene sequences so that V and J genes could be assigned. The TCRdist pipeline was used in a later analysis to assign CDR3 sequences and most-parsimonious VDJ recombination scenarios. In a later analysis, every TCR beta chain was defined by the combination of its CDR3 amino acid sequence and its V-gene family, and reads without a unique V-gene family were dropped. A later analysis removed 550 to 700 highly shared, low-generation-probability nucleotide sequences to deal with suspected cross-contamination and a sequencing artifact. A later analysis calculated a clonal expansion index for each public chain from normalized within-repertoire ranks of inferred template counts. Generation probabilities in a later analysis came from a VDJ recombination model fitted to out-of-frame rearrangements, and those results were checked against IGoR. Hypergeometric tests were used in a later analysis to score TCR-TCR, TCR-HLA and TCR-CMV co-occurrence, with a repertoire-size bias correction applied to the TCR pairs. To estimate false discovery rates, a later analysis permuted the HLA or CMV assignments 20 times. A later analysis grouped co-occurring TCRs with DBSCAN, adding TCRdist sequence similarity when clustering within HLA-allele-positive subsets. For co-occurrence clustering, repertoires with fewer than 30,000 or more than 120,000 public chains were excluded, along with 4 to 6 repertoires with anomalous nucleotide sharing. TCRdb took this table from immuneACCESS and kept in-frame rearrangements with V and J called. Such tables lack part of the clones; where checked against another copy, unresolved V genes explain under half of the gap, and the rest is unexplained. V and J calls and clone size follow that table, whereas D and trimming were derived from the DNA. This sample gives fewer than 250,000 clones in total; roughly 88% of them show up just once. The leading ten clones occupy roughly 0.7% of the sample.

The rearrangement combines TRBV19 with TRBJ1-5; 9 bases in between match TRBD1. The origin of this receptor is a boy between 2 and 10 years old in good health and CMV-seronegative. Input material: PBMCs. The nucleotide sequence is given as TGTGCCAGTAGAGGGGACAGGGTAGGCAATCAGCCCCAGCATTTT. This gives the protein CASRGDRVGNQPQHF.